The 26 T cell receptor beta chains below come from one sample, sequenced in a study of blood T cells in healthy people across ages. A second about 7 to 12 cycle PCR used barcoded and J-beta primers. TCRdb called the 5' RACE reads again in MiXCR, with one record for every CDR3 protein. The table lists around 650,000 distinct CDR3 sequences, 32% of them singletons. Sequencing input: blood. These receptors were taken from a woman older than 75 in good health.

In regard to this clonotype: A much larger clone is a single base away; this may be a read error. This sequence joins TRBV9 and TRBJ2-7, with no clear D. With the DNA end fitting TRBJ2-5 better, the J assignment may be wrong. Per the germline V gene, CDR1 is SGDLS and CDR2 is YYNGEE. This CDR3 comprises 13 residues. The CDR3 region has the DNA TGTGCCGGCAGCGTCTACGGGTGGGAGACCCAGTACTTC. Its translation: CAGSVYGWETQYF.

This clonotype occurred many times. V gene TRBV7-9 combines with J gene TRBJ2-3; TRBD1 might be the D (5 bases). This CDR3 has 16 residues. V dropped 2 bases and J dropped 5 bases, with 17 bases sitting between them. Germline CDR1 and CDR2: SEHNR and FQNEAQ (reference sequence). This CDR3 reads CASSLPSGRDRDTQYF. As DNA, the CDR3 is TGTGCCAGCAGCTTACCGTCGGGCAGGGATCGAGATACGCAGTATTTT.

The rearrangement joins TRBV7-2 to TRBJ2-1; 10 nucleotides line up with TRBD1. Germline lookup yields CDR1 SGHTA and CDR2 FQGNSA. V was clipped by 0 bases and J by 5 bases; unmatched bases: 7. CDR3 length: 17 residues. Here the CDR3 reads CASSLAMGGTGDNEQFF. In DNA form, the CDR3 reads TGTGCCAGCAGCTTAGCGATGGGAGGGACAGGGGACAATGAGCAGTTCTTC. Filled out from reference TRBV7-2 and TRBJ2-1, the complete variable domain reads GAGVSQSPSNKVTEKGKDVELRCDPISGHTALYWYRQSLGQGLEFLIYFQGNSAPDKSGLPSDRFSAERTGGSVSTLTIQRTQQEDSAVYLCASSLAMGGTGDNEQFFGPGTRLTVL.

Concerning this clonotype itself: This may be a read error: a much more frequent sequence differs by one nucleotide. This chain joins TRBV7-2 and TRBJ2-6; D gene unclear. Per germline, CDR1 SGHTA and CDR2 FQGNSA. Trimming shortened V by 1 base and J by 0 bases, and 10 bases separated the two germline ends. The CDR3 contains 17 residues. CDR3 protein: CASSLVSRSSGANVLTF. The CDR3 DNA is TGTGCCAGCAGCTTAGTATCCAGGTCCTCTGGGGCCAACGTCCTGACTTTC.

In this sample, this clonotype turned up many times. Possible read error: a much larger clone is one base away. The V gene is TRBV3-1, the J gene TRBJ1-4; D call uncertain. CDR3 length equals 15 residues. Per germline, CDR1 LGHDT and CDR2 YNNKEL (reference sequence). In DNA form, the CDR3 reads TGTGCCAGCAGCCAAGATGGATCAACTAATGAAAAACGGTTTTTT. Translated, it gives CASSQDGSTNEKRFF.

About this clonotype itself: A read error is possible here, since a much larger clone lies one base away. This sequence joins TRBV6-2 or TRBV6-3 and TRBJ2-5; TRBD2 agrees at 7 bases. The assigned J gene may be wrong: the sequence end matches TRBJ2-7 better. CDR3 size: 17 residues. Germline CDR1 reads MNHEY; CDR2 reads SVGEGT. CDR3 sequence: CASSCSPGTGLIDEQYF. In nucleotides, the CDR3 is TGTGCCAGCAGTTGCTCTCCGGGAACGGGACTAATCGACGAGCAGTACTTC.

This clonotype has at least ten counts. CDR3 in amino acids: CASSLETSGGLETQYF. The CDR3 bases are TGTGCCAGCAGTTTAGAGACTAGCGGGGGGTTAGAGACCCAGTACTTC. V gene TRBV27 combines with J gene TRBJ2-5; 13 bases match TRBD2. Trimming cost V 2 bases and J 4 bases; bases outside gene matches: 4. This CDR3 comprises 16 residues. Germline assignment: CDR1 MNHEY and CDR2 SMNVEV (reference sequence).

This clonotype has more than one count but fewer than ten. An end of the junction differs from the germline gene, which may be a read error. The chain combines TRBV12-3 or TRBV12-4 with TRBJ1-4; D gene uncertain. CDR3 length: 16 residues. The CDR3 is CASSFMFSEENEKPFF. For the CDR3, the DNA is TGTGCCAGCAGTTTCATGTTTTCGGAAGAAAATGAAAAACCGTTTTTT.

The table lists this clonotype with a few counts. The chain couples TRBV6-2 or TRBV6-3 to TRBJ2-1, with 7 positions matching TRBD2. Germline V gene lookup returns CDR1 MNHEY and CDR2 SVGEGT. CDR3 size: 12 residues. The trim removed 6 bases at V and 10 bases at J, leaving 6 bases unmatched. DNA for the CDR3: TGTGCCAGCAGACAGCGGGATTGGGAGCAGTTCTTC. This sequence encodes CASRQRDWEQFF.

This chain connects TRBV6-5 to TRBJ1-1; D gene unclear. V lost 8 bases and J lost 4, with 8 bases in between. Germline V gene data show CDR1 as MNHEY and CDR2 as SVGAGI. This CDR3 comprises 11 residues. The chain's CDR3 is CASGRSTEAFF. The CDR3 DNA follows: TGTGCCAGCGGACGGAGCACTGAAGCTTTCTTT.

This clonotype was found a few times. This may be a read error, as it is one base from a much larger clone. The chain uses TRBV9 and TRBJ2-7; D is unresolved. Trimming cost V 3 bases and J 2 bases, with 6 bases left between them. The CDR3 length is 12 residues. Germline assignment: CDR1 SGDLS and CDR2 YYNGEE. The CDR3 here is CASSGAPYEQYF. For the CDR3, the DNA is TGTGCCAGCAGCGGAGCGCCCTACGAGCAGTACTTC.

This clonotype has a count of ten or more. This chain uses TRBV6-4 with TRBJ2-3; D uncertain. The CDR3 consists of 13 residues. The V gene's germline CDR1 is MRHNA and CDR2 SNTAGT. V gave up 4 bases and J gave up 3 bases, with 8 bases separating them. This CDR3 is CASSALKTDTQYF. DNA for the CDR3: TGTGCCAGCAGTGCTCTTAAGACAGATACGCAGTATTTT.

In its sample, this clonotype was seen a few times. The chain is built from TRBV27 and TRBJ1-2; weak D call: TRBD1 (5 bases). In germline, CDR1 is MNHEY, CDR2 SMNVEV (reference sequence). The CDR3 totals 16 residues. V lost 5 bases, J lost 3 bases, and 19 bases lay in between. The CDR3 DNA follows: TGTGCCAGCAGTCCGCCCGGGGGGTCGCCCCACTATGGCTACACCTTC. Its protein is CASSPPGGSPHYGYTF.

The CDR3 reads CATSDRADRGGETQYF. As DNA, the CDR3 is TGTGCCACCAGTGATCGAGCCGACAGGGGCGGGGAGACCCAGTACTTC. The chain couples TRBV24-1 to TRBJ2-5; TRBD1 agrees at 8 bases. The CDR3 loop spans 16 amino acids. Germline V gene lookup returns CDR1 KGHDR and CDR2 SFDVKD. The ends lost 3 bases at V and 5 bases at J; junction bases unmatched: 10.

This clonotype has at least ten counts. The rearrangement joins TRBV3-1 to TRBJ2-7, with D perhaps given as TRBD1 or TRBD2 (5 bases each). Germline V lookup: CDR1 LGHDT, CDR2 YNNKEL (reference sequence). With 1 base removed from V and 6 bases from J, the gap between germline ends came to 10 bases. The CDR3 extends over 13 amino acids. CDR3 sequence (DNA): TGTGCCAGCAGCCAAGCAAGAGGGGCCGAGCAGTACTTC. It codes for CASSQARGAEQYF.

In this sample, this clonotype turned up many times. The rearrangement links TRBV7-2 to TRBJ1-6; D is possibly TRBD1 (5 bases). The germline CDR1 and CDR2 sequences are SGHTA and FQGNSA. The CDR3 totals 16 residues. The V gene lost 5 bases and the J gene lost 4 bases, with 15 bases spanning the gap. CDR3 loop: CASSERRGFYNSPLHF. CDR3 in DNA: TGTGCCAGCAGCGAACGTCGGGGCTTTTATAATTCACCCCTCCACTTT.

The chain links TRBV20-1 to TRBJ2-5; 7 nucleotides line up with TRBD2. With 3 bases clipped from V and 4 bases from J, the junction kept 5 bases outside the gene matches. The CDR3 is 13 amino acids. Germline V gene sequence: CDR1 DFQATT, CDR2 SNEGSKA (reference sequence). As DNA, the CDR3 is TGCAGTGCTAGCGGGAGGCCAGGAGAGACCCAGTACTTC. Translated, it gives CSASGRPGETQYF.

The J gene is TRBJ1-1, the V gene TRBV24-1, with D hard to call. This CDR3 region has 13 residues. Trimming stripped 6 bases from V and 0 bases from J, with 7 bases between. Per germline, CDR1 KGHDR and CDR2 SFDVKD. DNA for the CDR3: TGTGCCACCAGTCTCGGCCTGAACACTGAAGCTTTCTTT. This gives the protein CATSLGLNTEAFF.

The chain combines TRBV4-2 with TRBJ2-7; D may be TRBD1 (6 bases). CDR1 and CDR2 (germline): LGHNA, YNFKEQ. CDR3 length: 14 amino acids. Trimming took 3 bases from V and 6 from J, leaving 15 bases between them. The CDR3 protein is CASSQETGGREQYF. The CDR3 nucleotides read TGTGCCAGCAGCCAGGAAACTGGGGGCCGCGAGCAGTACTTC.

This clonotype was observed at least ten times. The CDR3 here is CASSEFWTAGNQPQHF. The CDR3 nucleotides are TGTGCCAGCAGTGAATTCTGGACAGCTGGCAATCAGCCCCAGCATTTT. The chain couples TRBV6-1 to TRBJ1-5, with D maybe TRBD1 (6 bases). The CDR3 is made up of 16 amino acids. Germline CDR1 reads MNHNS; CDR2 reads SASEGT. V lost 2 bases, J lost 2 bases, and 13 bases lay in between.

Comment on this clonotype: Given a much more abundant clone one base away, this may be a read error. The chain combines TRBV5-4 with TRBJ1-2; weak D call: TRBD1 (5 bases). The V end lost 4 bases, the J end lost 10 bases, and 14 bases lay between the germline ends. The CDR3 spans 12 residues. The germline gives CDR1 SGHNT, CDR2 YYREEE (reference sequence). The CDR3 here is CASSTVGGDYTF. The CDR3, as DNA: TGTGCCAGCAGCACGGTTGGAGGGGACTACACCTTC. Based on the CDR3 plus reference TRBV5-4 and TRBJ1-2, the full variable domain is ETGVTQSPTHLIKTRGQQVTLRCSSQSGHNTVSWYQQALGQGPQFIFQYYREEENGRGNFPPRFSGLQFPNYSSELNVNALELDDSALYLCASSTVGGDYTFGSGTRLTVV.

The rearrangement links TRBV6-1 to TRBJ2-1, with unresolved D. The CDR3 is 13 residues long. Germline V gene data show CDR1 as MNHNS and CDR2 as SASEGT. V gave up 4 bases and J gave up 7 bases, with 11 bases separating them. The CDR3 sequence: CASSVSWWNEQFF. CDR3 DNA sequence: TGTGCCAGCAGTGTTAGCTGGTGGAATGAGCAGTTCTTC.

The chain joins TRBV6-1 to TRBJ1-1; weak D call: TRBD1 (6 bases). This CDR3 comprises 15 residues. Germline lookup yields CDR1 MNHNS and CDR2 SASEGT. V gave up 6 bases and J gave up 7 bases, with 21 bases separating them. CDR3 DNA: TGTGCCAGCAGAGCCGGGACACCACGGTGGGGTGAAGCTTTCTTT. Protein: CASRAGTPRWGEAFF.

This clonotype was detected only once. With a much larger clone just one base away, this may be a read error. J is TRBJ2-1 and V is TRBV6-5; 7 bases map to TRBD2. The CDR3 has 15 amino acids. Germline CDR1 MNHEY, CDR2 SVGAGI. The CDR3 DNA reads TGTACCAGCAGTATCAGGACTAGTAATTCCAATGAGCAGTTCTTC. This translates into CTSSIRTSNSNEQFF.

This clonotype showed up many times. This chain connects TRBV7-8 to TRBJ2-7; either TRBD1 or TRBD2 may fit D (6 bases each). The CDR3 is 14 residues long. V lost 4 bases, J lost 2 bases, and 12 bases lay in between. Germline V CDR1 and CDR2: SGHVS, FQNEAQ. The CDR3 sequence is CASSSGGGPYEQYF. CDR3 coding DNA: TGTGCCAGCAGCTCCGGAGGGGGTCCCTACGAGCAGTACTTC.

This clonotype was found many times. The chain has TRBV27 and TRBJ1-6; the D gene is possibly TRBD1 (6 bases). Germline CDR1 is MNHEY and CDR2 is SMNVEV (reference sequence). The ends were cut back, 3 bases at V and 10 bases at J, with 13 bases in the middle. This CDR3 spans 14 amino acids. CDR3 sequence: CASSFARGRSPLHF. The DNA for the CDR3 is TGTGCCAGCAGTTTTGCCAGGGGAAGATCACCCCTCCACTTT.